This T cell receptor (beta chain) was obtained from a study of shared clonotypes between healthy human individuals. This CDR3 has 14 amino acids. Trimming left V 2 bases short and J 6 bases short, with 13 bases between. Germline values: CDR1 PRHDT, CDR2 FYEKMQ (reference sequence). Researchers ran the assay at a deep level. Here immunoSEQ multiplex PCR was the method, and the copy in TCRdb shows in-frame clones only, minus some. The sample holds more than 2 million clones; about 95% are singletons and the top ten take 1.1%. Naive-designated CD8 cells lacked CD45RO, were positively enriched for CCR7, and omitted terminally differentiated effector memory CD45RA+ cells. To note about this clone: Its target is unknown.

Study-wide results and limits: Generation probabilities of non-shared clonotypes were lower (relative to those shared by all four donors). An effect of sequencing depth on clonotype sharing among donors was expected.

The sequence came from a man aged 18 to 35 in good health. The chain links TRBV13 to TRBJ1-1, with D unclear. The specimen was naive CD8+ T cells sorted from blood. CDR3 sequence: CASSLSGLAPEAFF. The CDR3 nucleotides are TGTGCCAGCAGCTTATCAGGTTTAGCCCCTGAAGCTTTCTTT.